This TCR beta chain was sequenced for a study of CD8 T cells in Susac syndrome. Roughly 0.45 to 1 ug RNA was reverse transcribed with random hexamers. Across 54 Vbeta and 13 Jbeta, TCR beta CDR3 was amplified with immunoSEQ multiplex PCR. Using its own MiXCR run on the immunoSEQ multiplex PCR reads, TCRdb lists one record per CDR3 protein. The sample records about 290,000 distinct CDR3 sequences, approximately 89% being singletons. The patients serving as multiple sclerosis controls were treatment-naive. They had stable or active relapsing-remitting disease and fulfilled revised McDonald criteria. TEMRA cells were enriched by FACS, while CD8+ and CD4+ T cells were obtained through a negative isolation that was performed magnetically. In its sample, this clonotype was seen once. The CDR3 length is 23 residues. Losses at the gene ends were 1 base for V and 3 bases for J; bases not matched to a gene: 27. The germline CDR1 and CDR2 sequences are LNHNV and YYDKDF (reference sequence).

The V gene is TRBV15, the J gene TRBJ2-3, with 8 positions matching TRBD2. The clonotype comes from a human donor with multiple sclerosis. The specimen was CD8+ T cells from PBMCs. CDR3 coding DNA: TGTGCCACCAGCAGAGGGGATCCCCTCGGTGTACAGCTCGGGACTAGTAGTACAGATACGCAGTATTTT. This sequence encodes CATSRGDPLGVQLGTSSTDTQYF.